These 21 T cell receptor beta chains share one sample of origin, sequenced in a study of blood T cells in healthy people across ages. A sample-barcoded 5' primer and a J-beta primer mix were used in a second PCR of roughly 6 to 11 cycles. TCRdb recomputed calls from the 5' RACE reads with MiXCR, one row per CDR3 protein. The sample lists about 1.5 million distinct CDR3 sequences, 42% occurring once. Sequenced input: blood. The receptors shown here come from a young woman in good health.

This clonotype turned up a few times. The genes are TRBV6-1 and TRBJ2-7, with TRBD2 as a possible D gene (6 bases). Germline assignment: CDR1 MNHNS and CDR2 SASEGT. The CDR3 totals 15 residues. V was trimmed by 8 bases and J by 0 bases, leaving 17 bases between them. The CDR3 sequence: CASGGVAASSYEQYF. CDR3 nucleotides: TGTGCCAGCGGAGGGGTAGCTGCCAGCTCCTACGAGCAGTACTTC.

The rearrangement joins TRBV10-3 to TRBJ1-2, with TRBD1 matching over 9 bases. The J segment lost 1 base and the V segment lost 8 bases, leaving 5 bases of the junction unmatched. Per the germline V gene, CDR1 is ENHRY and CDR2 is SYGVKD. The CDR3 has 14 amino acids. CDR3 sequence: CAIAAGQGNYGYTF. CDR3 bases: TGTGCCATCGCAGCGGGACAGGGTAACTATGGCTACACCTTC.

This clonotype was seen at least ten times. At one end the junction does not follow the germline gene, possibly because of a read error. The chain joins TRBV10-1 to TRBJ2-7; D gene ambiguous. The CDR3 spans 13 residues. The V gene's germline CDR1 is WNHNN and CDR2 SYGVQD (reference sequence). CDR3 in DNA: TGTGCCAGCTCTGAGTCTCGCTCCTACGAGCAGTACTTC. It translates to CASSESRSYEQYF.

This clonotype showed up just a few times. V usage is TRBV9 and J usage is TRBJ2-5; a weak D match, TRBD1 (6 bases). Germline assignment: CDR1 SGDLS and CDR2 YYNGEE. The CDR3 covers 14 residues. Trimming removed 0 bases from V and 2 bases from J, with 8 bases in between. The CDR3 nucleotides read TGTGCCAGCAGCGTAGACACAGGGCAAGAGACCCAGTACTTC. This encodes CASSVDTGQETQYF.

The sample holds a few counts of this clonotype. This chain joins TRBV29-1 and TRBJ2-3, with D perhaps matching TRBD2 (5 bases). The CDR3 is made up of 15 amino acids. Trimming pared 7 bases from V and 3 bases from J, leaving 20 bases between. Germline CDR1 SQVTM, CDR2 ANQGSEA. The CDR3 DNA reads as TGCAGCGCCCTCGGGGTCGGACTCGGGACAGATACGCAGTATTTT. Translated: CSALGVGLGTDTQYF.

The V call is TRBV20-1, the J call TRBJ2-6; D remains unclear. V was cut by 0 bases and J by 1 base, with 10 bases left in between. CDR3 length equals 16 residues. Germline CDR1 DFQATT, CDR2 SNEGSKA (reference sequence). The chain's CDR3 is CSARERKFSGANVLTF. The CDR3 DNA follows: TGCAGTGCTAGAGAGAGGAAGTTTTCTGGGGCCAACGTCCTGACTTTC.

Comments on this clonotype: The conserved phenylalanine or tryptophan normally closing the CDR3 is absent here, so this likely arose from a read error. The chain uses TRBV7-2 and TRBJ1-1, with 7 bases aligning to TRBD1. Trimming at V came to 6 bases and at J to 0 bases, leaving 7 bases not matched to a gene. Germline assignment: CDR1 SGHTA and CDR2 FQGNSA. The CDR3 spans 15 residues. CDR3 amino acids: CASSRDSLMNTEAFL. CDR3 in DNA: TGTGCCAGCAGTCGGGACAGCCTTATGAACACTGAAGCTTTCCTT.

This clonotype has more than one count but fewer than ten. V and J are TRBV12-3 or TRBV12-4 and TRBJ2-5, with D perhaps TRBD1 or TRBD2 (5 bases each). There are 15 residues in the CDR3. With 7 bases removed from V and 4 bases from J, the gap between germline ends came to 19 bases. The CDR3 bases are TGTGCCAGCACCCCGGGGACGGGGTCCTCAGAGACCCAGTACTTC. Translating it yields CASTPGTGSSETQYF.

The genes are TRBV20-1 and TRBJ2-5; weak D call: TRBD2 (6 bases). The J call may not be correct, given that the DNA end is closer to TRBJ2-7. Germline V lookup: CDR1 DFQATT, CDR2 SNEGSKA (reference sequence). The CDR3 covers 14 residues. The CDR3 coding sequence is TGCAGTGCTAGCCATTTAGGAATCGGGAGCGAGCAGTACTTC. Amino acid sequence: CSASHLGIGSEQYF.

This clonotype was detected a few times. The J gene is TRBJ2-3, the V gene TRBV7-9, with unresolved D. This CDR3 contains 16 residues. V lost 1 base and J lost 4, with 15 bases in between. Germline values: CDR1 SEHNR, CDR2 FQNEAQ (reference sequence). This chain's CDR3 is CASSLGEASLADTQYF. Here the CDR3 DNA reads TGTGCCAGCAGCTTAGGTGAAGCATCATTGGCAGATACGCAGTATTTT.

The chain links TRBV20-1 to TRBJ1-2, with 10 bases lining up with TRBD1. Germline V gene sequence: CDR1 DFQATT, CDR2 SNEGSKA (reference sequence). CDR3 length: 15 residues. J gave up 0 bases and V 3 bases, and 4 bases lay outside the gene matches. CDR3 protein: CSASEGQGSNYGYTF. CDR3 bases: TGCAGTGCTAGTGAGGGACAGGGGTCTAACTATGGCTACACCTTC.

This clonotype was recorded a few times. The J gene is TRBJ2-4, the V gene TRBV16, with TRBD2 as a possible D gene (5 bases). The germline CDR1 and CDR2 sequences are KGHSY and FQNENV. The CDR3 length is 12 residues. The V gene lost 4 bases and the J gene lost 13 bases, with 14 bases spanning the gap. The CDR3, as DNA: TGTGCCAGCAGCCCATCGGGGTGGGAGCAGTACTTC. This translates into CASSPSGWEQYF.

Concerning this clonotype: This may stem from a read error, because a much larger clone lies one nucleotide away. This chain's CDR3 is CPIRDSYEQYF. In DNA, the CDR3 is TGTCCCATCAGGGACAGCTACGAGCAGTACTTC. V gene TRBV10-3 combines with J gene TRBJ2-4, with 7 bases that match TRBD1. Gene TRBJ2-7 matches the end of the DNA better, so the J call may be wrong. This CDR3 is built from 11 residues. In germline, CDR1 is ENHRY, CDR2 SYGVKD.

This rearrangement joins TRBV7-9 to TRBJ2-1; a possible D gene is TRBD1 (5 bases). Germline CDR1 and CDR2: SEHNR and FQNEAQ (reference sequence). The CDR3 contains 14 residues. Trimming stripped 3 bases from V and 4 bases from J, with 10 bases between. The CDR3 region has the DNA TGTGCCAGCAGCTTGGCGACAGATTACAATGAGCAGTTCTTC. It specifies CASSLATDYNEQFF.

This clonotype is a singleton in its sample. Relative to the germline gene, one junction end is altered; a read error may explain this. The rearrangement joins TRBV20-1 to TRBJ1-5, with a tentative D call TRBD1 (5 bases). The CDR3 is 14 residues long. Looked up from germline, CDR1 is DFQATT and CDR2 is SNEGSKA (reference sequence). The CDR3: CSARRGGSNRPQHF. The DNA for the CDR3 is TGCAGTGCTAGAAGGGGAGGGAGCAATCGGCCCCAGCATTTT.

The V gene is TRBV12-3 or TRBV12-4, the J gene TRBJ1-2, with D possibly TRBD1 on 6 matching bases. This CDR3 comprises 12 residues. Trimming shortened V by 3 bases and J by 9 bases, and 11 bases separated the two germline ends. The CDR3 bases are TGTGCCAGCAGTTTCTACAGGGATAGCTACACCTTC. It yields the protein CASSFYRDSYTF.

The chain employs TRBV20-1 and TRBJ2-5; the match to TRBD2 covers 8 bases. V gave up 6 bases and J gave up 2 bases; unmatched junction bases: 5. Germline V gives CDR1 DFQATT, CDR2 SNEGSKA (reference sequence). This CDR3 region has 13 residues. The CDR3: CSADIAGQETQYF. CDR3 bases: TGCAGTGCAGATATAGCGGGACAAGAGACCCAGTACTTC.

The J gene is TRBJ2-7, the V gene TRBV7-9; 8 bases align to TRBD1. Germline V gives CDR1 SEHNR, CDR2 FQNEAQ (reference sequence). The V segment lost 5 bases and the J segment 6 bases; nucleotides outside the gene matches: 3. There are 12 residues in the CDR3. The CDR3 coding sequence is TGTGCCAGCAGCACGACAGGGGTCGAGCAGTACTTC. This codes for CASSTTGVEQYF.

The CDR3 nucleotides read TGTGCCAGCAAGCTAGCGGGAGGGCCCAGTCCGTACAATGAGCAGTTCTTC. It is translated as CASKLAGGPSPYNEQFF. The V and J genes are TRBV6-6 and TRBJ2-1; 12 positions agree with TRBD2. The germline V gene encodes CDR1 MNHNY and CDR2 SVGAGI (reference sequence). V dropped 7 bases and J dropped 4; count of bases not matched to a gene: 11. CDR3 length: 17 amino acids.

The sample holds a few counts of this clonotype. The chain combines TRBV10-2 with TRBJ2-3, with 10 bases aligning to TRBD2. The CDR3 runs to 16 residues. J lost 2 bases, V lost 6 bases, and 8 bases had no gene match. CDR1 WSHSY and CDR2 SAAADI come from the germline V gene. The CDR3 spells CASRRGLADNTDTQYF. The CDR3 DNA reads as TGCGCCAGCAGAAGAGGACTAGCGGATAACACAGATACGCAGTATTTT.

This sequence joins TRBV3-1 and TRBJ1-1; a weak D match, TRBD1 (6 bases). This CDR3 is built from 15 residues. The germline V gene has CDR1 LGHDT and CDR2 YNNKEL (reference sequence). Trimming cost V 4 bases and J 1 base, with 13 bases left between them. CDR3 coding DNA: TGTGCCAGCAGCCCCAGGGGTAGGTCGAACACTGAAGCTTTCTTT. Protein: CASSPRGRSNTEAFF.